This entry lists 17 T cell receptor beta chains sequenced from one sample in a study of CD8+ T cells in alopecia areata. Treatment here: oral pan-JAK inhibitor, 5-10 mg twice daily. Extraction of RNA preceded its reverse transcription into cDNA, which served as the sequencing template. Repertoires were generated with immunoSEQ multiplex PCR, while TCRdb's copy carries only in-frame clones and drops some. Of nearly 95,000 clones in the sample, more than 65% were seen once. Sequencing used CD8+ T cells sorted from blood, obtained at week 44, from a patient treated with tofacitinib. The receptor set was obtained from a human donor with alopecia areata.

The rearrangement uses TRBV30 and TRBJ1-1, with a possible D match to TRBD1 (6 bases). There are 14 residues in the CDR3. The ends were cut back, 0 bases at V and 10 bases at J, with 18 bases in the middle. Germline V gives CDR1 GTSNPN, CDR2 SVGIG (reference sequence). The CDR3: CAWSVRPGEGPAFF. CDR3 nucleotide sequence: TGTGCCTGGAGTGTACGTCCAGGGGAAGGTCCAGCTTTCTTT.

The rearrangement links TRBV4-3 to TRBJ1-4, with unresolved D. Germline V CDR1 and CDR2: LGHNA, YSLEER. V lost 2 bases and J 10 bases, leaving 23 bases between the germline ends. The CDR3 runs 17 residues. The CDR3 is CASSQTSGSPKEGKLFF. The CDR3 region has the DNA TGCGCCAGCAGCCAAACGTCCGGGTCTCCAAAGGAAGGAAAACTGTTTTTT.

Only a few counts were recorded for this clone. The chain employs TRBV7-9 and TRBJ2-1; possible D gene TRBD2, 5 bases. The germline gives CDR1 SEHNR, CDR2 FQNEAQ (reference sequence). The CDR3 loop spans 15 amino acids. V was shortened by 5 bases and J by 6 bases, with 17 bases between the two germline ends. CDR3 nucleotide sequence: TGTGCCAGCAGCCCCCCAGGTATTAGCGTCAATGAGCAGTTCTTC. Protein product: CASSPPGISVNEQFF.

V gene TRBV13 combines with J gene TRBJ2-7; D may be TRBD1 (6 bases). The germline CDR1 and CDR2 sequences are PRHDT and FYEKMQ (reference sequence). The CDR3 covers 16 residues. Between the trimmed V and J ends, which lost 5 bases and 0 bases, there was a span of 17 bases. CDR3: CASSTRTARSSYEQYF. Written as DNA, the CDR3 is TGTGCCAGCAGCACCCGGACAGCGAGGAGCTCCTACGAGCAGTACTTC.

This clone is judged medium-sized. The chain recombines TRBV4-3 with TRBJ2-3, with TRBD2 matching 11 bases. This CDR3 is built from 16 residues. Germline assignment: CDR1 LGHNA and CDR2 YSLEER. The ends lost 0 bases at V and 1 base at J; junction bases unmatched: 0. CDR3 region: CASSQELAGGTDTQYF. The CDR3 bases are TGCGCCAGCAGCCAAGAACTAGCGGGGGGCACAGATACGCAGTATTTT.

This chain connects TRBV2 to TRBJ1-3, with 7 bases identical to TRBD1. Germline assignment: CDR1 SNHLY and CDR2 FYNNEI. The CDR3 contains 17 residues. V dropped 1 base and J dropped 2; count of bases not matched to a gene: 8. This CDR3 is CASSEGTTQGTGNTIYF. In DNA, the CDR3 is TGTGCCAGCAGTGAAGGGACGACACAGGGGACTGGAAACACCATATATTTT.

The chain carries TRBV7-7 and TRBJ2-5; D unclear. The germline V and J ends were trimmed by 2 bases and 0 bases, with 16 bases remaining between them. The germline CDR1 and CDR2 sequences are SSHAT and FNYEAQ (reference sequence). CDR3 length equals 17 residues. The CDR3 region has the DNA TGTGCCAGCAGCTTATTTGATGTCAGCACGGACCAAGAGACCCAGTACTTC. Translation gives CASSLFDVSTDQETQYF.

The chain links TRBV12-5 to TRBJ1-1; D possibly corresponds to TRBD1 (5 bases). CDR1 and CDR2 (germline): LGHNT, FRNRAP. Trimming took off 6 bases at V and 8 bases at J, with 16 bases between the two ends. The CDR3 contains 13 residues. Here the CDR3 DNA reads TGTGCTAGTGGAGAAGACAGCCCACCCGAAGCTTTCTTT. Residues: CASGEDSPPEAFF. Together with reference TRBV12-5 and TRBJ1-1, the CDR3 gives the full variable domain: DARVTQTPRHKVTEMGQEVTMRCQPILGHNTVFWYRQTMMQGLELLAYFRNRAPLDDSGMPKDRFSAEMPDATLATLKIQPSEPRDSAVYFCASGEDSPPEAFFGQGTRLTVV.

The table lists this clone with a few counts. This chain joins TRBV2 and TRBJ2-7; possible D gene TRBD1, 5 bases. The V gene lost 6 bases and the J gene lost 9 bases, with 15 bases spanning the gap. The CDR3 consists of 12 residues. Germline-derived CDR1 and CDR2 are SNHLY and FYNNEI. CDR3 residues: CASRLDNVVQYF. In DNA form, the CDR3 reads TGTGCCAGCAGGCTGGACAATGTGGTGCAGTACTTC.

This clone was seen a handful of times. Here the CDR3 reads CASSLAHGLYEQYF. In nucleotides, the CDR3 is TGTGCCAGCAGCTTAGCTCACGGGCTATACGAGCAGTACTTC. J is TRBJ2-7 and V is TRBV11-2; D is unresolved. Germline CDR1 and CDR2: SGHAT and FQNNGV. V lost 1 base and J lost 4, with 11 bases in between. This CDR3 is built from 14 residues.

This chain uses TRBV7-6 with TRBJ1-1, with unresolved D. This CDR3 is 14 amino acids long. Germline V CDR1 and CDR2: SGHVS, FNYEAQ. Deletions cut 1 base from V and 4 bases from J, with 10 bases between. The CDR3, as DNA: TGTGCCAGCAGCTTAGAGGAGGTTACCACTGAAGCTTTCTTT. Amino acid sequence: CASSLEEVTTEAFF.

This clone was recorded a few times. The J gene is TRBJ2-3, the V gene TRBV6-4, with 12 bases that match TRBD2. This CDR3 region has 15 residues. With V trimmed by 3 bases and J by 4 bases, 2 bases remained unmatched. Germline V gene data show CDR1 as MRHNA and CDR2 as SNTAGT. The CDR3 loop reads CASSETSGGSDTQYF. CDR3 DNA: TGTGCCAGCAGTGAAACTAGCGGGGGGTCAGATACGCAGTATTTT.

This clone was counted a few times. The genes are TRBV6-6 and TRBJ2-7, with D possibly being TRBD1 (6 bases). V was clipped by 1 base and J by 0 bases, with 13 bases between them. This CDR3 spans 16 amino acids. Per the germline V gene, CDR1 is MNHNY and CDR2 is SVGAGI (reference sequence). The CDR3, as DNA: TGTGCCAGCAGTTACTTGACGACAGGCCTCTCCTACGAGCAGTACTTC. Residues: CASSYLTTGLSYEQYF.

CDR3 DNA sequence: TGTGCCAGCAGTGAGGACTCTGGGGCCAACGTCCTGACTTTC. Its protein product is CASSEDSGANVLTF. This sequence joins TRBV6-1 and TRBJ2-6, with no clear D. Trimming pared 3 bases from V and 0 bases from J, leaving 3 bases between. The CDR3 loop spans 14 amino acids. The germline gives CDR1 MNHNS, CDR2 SASEGT.

This sequence joins TRBV5-6 and TRBJ2-6; D unclear. Germline V CDR1 and CDR2: SGHDT, YYEEEE. Trimming cost V 4 bases and J 6 bases, with 8 bases left between them. The CDR3 is 13 amino acids. DNA for the CDR3: TGTGCCAGCAGCGGAGCAATGGCCAACGTCCTGACTTTC. Translated: CASSGAMANVLTF.

This clone was observed once. The chain combines TRBV19 with TRBJ1-1; tentatively, D is TRBD1 (5 bases). This CDR3 comprises 13 residues. The germline gives CDR1 LNHDA, CDR2 SQIVND (reference sequence). V was trimmed by 3 bases and J by 4 bases, leaving 9 bases between them. The CDR3 region has the DNA TGTGCCAGTAGTATGTTGAGGGGCACTGAAGCTTTCTTT. Encoded protein: CASSMLRGTEAFF.

This clone was recorded once. The V call is TRBV30, the J call TRBJ2-1; tentatively, D is TRBD2 (5 bases). This CDR3 spans 15 amino acids. CDR1 and CDR2 (germline): GTSNPN, SVGIG (reference sequence). V was cut by 3 bases and J by 7 bases, with 19 bases left in between. The CDR3 DNA follows: TGTGCCTGGAGCGGCCTGGAGAGTAGCGTTAATGAGCAGTTCTTC. Translated: CAWSGLESSVNEQFF.